At least ten counts were recorded for the clone carrying this T cell receptor (beta chain). Trimming left V 3 bases short and J 2 bases short, with 8 bases between. Germline assignment: CDR1 SGHTA and CDR2 FQGNSA. This CDR3 is 14 amino acids long. These data are taken from a study of T-cell reconstitution after alpha-beta-depleted transplantation in children. A TCRbeta library incorporating unique molecular identifiers was prepared. TCRdb fed the PCR reads into MiXCR, producing one record per CDR3 protein. The table includes around 500,000 distinct CDR3 sequences, 9.5% to 15% detected once. This receptor was identified in a human donor who donated a stem cell graft to a child with combined immunodeficiency. The V gene is TRBV7-2, the J gene TRBJ2-1; no reliable D call. The sample here was PBMCs from the stem cell graft donor, taken from the stem cell graft. The CDR3 loop reads CASSLPGAYNEQFF. The CDR3 bases are TGTGCCAGCAGCTTGCCGGGCGCCTACAATGAGCAGTTCTTC. Variable domain in full (rest from reference TRBV7-2 and TRBJ2-1): GAGVSQSPSNKVTEKGKDVELRCDPISGHTALYWYRQSLGQGLEFLIYFQGNSAPDKSGLPSDRFSAERTGGSVSTLTIQRTQQEDSAVYLCASSLPGAYNEQFFGPGTRLTVL.